Listed below are T cell receptor beta chains from one sample, sequenced in a study of blood T cell repertoires in COVID-19. Using immunoSEQ multiplex PCR, the repertoire was profiled, and TCRdb retains in-frame clones only, with some absent. The sample lists around 200,000 clones, 70% to 85% occurring once. Material: peripheral blood. These receptors were collected from a man in his fifties who had recovered from COVID-19. CDR3s include the opening cysteine and the closing phenylalanine or tryptophan. Each record gives: D gene, clone size, J gene, V gene, CDR3 DNA, CDR3 protein. The D gene is left open where the match is weak. Clone sizes are given selectively: once, few, many, or a class where the clone is expanded.

>TRBD1|NA|TRBJ1-4|TRBV7-2
TGTGCCAGCAGCTTAGACAGGGGGCACAATGAAAAACTGTTTTTT
CASSLDRGHNEKLFF
>TRBD2|NA|TRBJ2-3|TRBV10-1
TGCGCCAGCAGCCTGGACGGGGGACTACAAGATACGCAGTATTTT
CASSLDGGLQDTQYF
>TRBD2|NA|TRBJ2-1|TRBV28
TGTGCCAGCAAATGGTCATCTGGCGGGAGCGCCTACAATGAGCAGTTCTTC
CASKWSSGGSAYNEQFF
>NA|NA|TRBJ1-1|TRBV15
TGTGCCACCAGCAGACTACAGGTTGACACTGAAGCTTTCTTT
CATSRLQVDTEAFF
>NA|NA|TRBJ2-2|TRBV4-1
TGCGCCAGCAGCCAAGCTCAGCGGTCATACACCGGGGAGCTGTTTTTT
CASSQAQRSYTGELFF
>TRBD1|few|TRBJ2-2|TRBV7-6
TGTGCCAGCAGCTTAGAACAGGGGTGGACCGGGGAGCTGTTTTTT
CASSLEQGWTGELFF
>TRBD1|NA|TRBJ1-6|TRBV10-3
TGTGCCATCAGTGGGACAGGCGGCGGTTCACCCCTCCACTTT
CAISGTGGGSPLHF
>NA|few|TRBJ2-1|TRBV4-3
TGCGCCAGCAGCCACGTCCGAGGGAATGAGCAGTTCTTC
CASSHVRGNEQFF
>TRBD2|few|TRBJ2-3|TRBV28
TGTGCCAGCAGTTCCCGACTAGCGGGAGGGGACACAGATACGCAGTATTTT
CASSSRLAGGDTDTQYF
>NA|NA|TRBJ1-4|TRBV2
TGTGCCAGCACCTCGTCGGGGCGGGAAGAAAAACTGTTTTTT
CASTSSGREEKLFF
>TRBD2|once|TRBJ2-3|TRBV9
TGTGCCAGCAGCGTCGGTACTAGCGGGCCCCCAGATACGCAGTATTTT
CASSVGTSGPPDTQYF
>NA|NA|TRBJ1-5|TRBV7-9
TGTGCCAGCAGCGAGAACAGGGAATTAGGTCAGCCCCAGCATTTT
CASSENRELGQPQHF
>NA|NA|TRBJ2-3|TRBV3-1/TRBV3-2
TGTGCCAGCAGCCAAGGTGGGAGCGGGACACCTGATACGCAGTATTTT
CASSQGGSGTPDTQYF
>NA|NA|TRBJ1-2|TRBV7-9
TGTGCCAGCAGCTTATGGCAGAATGGCTACACCTTC
CASSLWQNGYTF
>NA|once|TRBJ2-7|TRBV4-1
TGCGCCAGCAGCCAAGTAGTTGCCGGTCCACTAGGCTACGAGCAGTACTTC
CASSQVVAGPLGYEQYF
>NA|NA|TRBJ2-5|TRBV28
TGTGCCAGCAGAACAGGGGGGGTAGAGACCCAGTACTTC
CASRTGGVETQYF
>TRBD2|NA|TRBJ2-7|TRBV11-2
TGTGCCAGCAGCCCATCTAGAGGGCTAGCGGACTCCTACGAGCAGTACTTC
CASSPSRGLADSYEQYF
>NA|once|TRBJ2-3|TRBV30
TGTGCCTGGAGTGCGAAGGGGAACATAATAATCACAGATACGCAGTATTTT
CAWSAKGNIIITDTQYF
>NA|NA|TRBJ2-5|TRBV28
TGTGCCAGCAGTTTAGTTAGTCTCGAGACCCAGTACTTC
CASSLVSLETQYF
>TRBD1|NA|TRBJ2-7|TRBV27
TGTGCCAGCAGTTTTGAGGGTTGGGACAGCTCCTACGAGCAGTACTTC
CASSFEGWDSSYEQYF
>NA|NA|TRBJ1-1|TRBV18
TGTGCCAGCTCACTAAATATGAACACTGAAGCTTTCTTT
CASSLNMNTEAFF
>NA|NA|TRBJ1-2|TRBV5-1
TGCGCCAGCAGCTGGCAGCAGGGTGATGGCTACACCTTC
CASSWQQGDGYTF
>TRBD1|few|TRBJ2-1|TRBV18
TGTGCCAGCTCATCCTCCGGGACAGGGTACAATGAGCAGTTCTTC
CASSSSGTGYNEQFF
>NA|NA|TRBJ2-7|TRBV6-2/TRBV6-3
TGTGCCAGCAGTTACAGTGAGTTCTACGAGCAGTACTTC
CASSYSEFYEQYF
>NA|few|TRBJ1-5|TRBV18
TGTGCCAGCTCACCCTTAGGGGTGGATCAGCCCCAGCATTTT
CASSPLGVDQPQHF
>TRBD1|once|TRBJ1-2|TRBV28
TGTGCCAGCAGACACGAACCGGGACAGGGGACCTATGGCTACACCTTC
CASRHEPGQGTYGYTF
>TRBD2|NA|TRBJ2-2|TRBV9
TGTGCCAGCAGCGTAGACGGGAGGCAGAACACCGGGGAGCTGTTTTTT
CASSVDGRQNTGELFF
>NA|NA|TRBJ2-7|TRBV6-6
TGTGCCAGCAGTTTCTCAGGACAGCCTCGGGACGAGCAGTACTTC
CASSFSGQPRDEQYF
>NA|NA|TRBJ1-5|TRBV10-3
TGTGCCATCAGTGAATGGGGGGTTGAGGCTCAGCCCCAGCATTTT
CAISEWGVEAQPQHF
>NA|few|TRBJ2-7|TRBV27
TGTGCCAGCAGCCGGAGGGGTGGAACCTACGAGCAGTACTTC
CASSRRGGTYEQYF
>TRBD1|NA|TRBJ2-7|TRBV6-2/TRBV6-3
TGTGCCAGCAGTTCCCCCGGAACAGGGGTCTACGAGCAGTACTTC
CASSSPGTGVYEQYF
>TRBD2|few|TRBJ2-5|TRBV6-5
TGTGCCAGCAAAGGACTAGGGCCTTTGGAGACCCAGTACTTC
CASKGLGPLETQYF
>NA|NA|TRBJ2-6|TRBV4-2
TGTGCCAGCAGCCAAGGTAATGAAGGGAGCTCTGGGGCCAACGTCCTGACTTTC
CASSQGNEGSSGANVLTF
>TRBD2|few|TRBJ2-2|TRBV5-1
TGCGCCAGCAGCTTGACAGCGGGAGAGGCCGGGGAGCTGTTTTTT
CASSLTAGEAGELFF
>TRBD2|NA|TRBJ2-7|TRBV28
TGTGCCAGCAGTTTTAGCGGGAGGTCAAGGAAGCGGCAGTACTTC
CASSFSGRSRKRQYF
>TRBD2|once|TRBJ2-3|TRBV7-8
TGTGCCAGCAGCGGGGGGGCAGATACGCAGTATTTT
CASSGGADTQYF
>NA|NA|TRBJ1-2|TRBV19
TGTGCCAGTAGTACTCACGGCAAAGGGACATCGCGCGAATATGGCTACACCTTC
CASSTHGKGTSREYGYTF
>TRBD2|NA|TRBJ2-3|TRBV3-1/TRBV3-2
TGTGCCAGCAGCCCGCTAGCGGGAGCGGGCACAGATACGCAGTATTTT
CASSPLAGAGTDTQYF
>NA|NA|TRBJ1-6|TRBV19
TGTGCCAGTAGTAACGATTGGGCCCACAGAAAAATTTCACCCCTCCACTTT
CASSNDWAHRKISPLHF
>TRBD2|NA|TRBJ2-7|TRBV30
TGTGCCTGGAGGGGGGGGATTAGCGGGAGCTACGAGCAGTACTTC
CAWRGGISGSYEQYF
>NA|NA|TRBJ1-2|TRBV29-1
TGCAGCGTTCAGACAGGAGAGAACTATGGCTACACCTTC
CSVQTGENYGYTF
>TRBD1|NA|TRBJ1-4|TRBV19
TGTGCCAGTAGTATAGAGTGGACAGGGCGAAAACTGTTTTTT
CASSIEWTGRKLFF
>NA|many|TRBJ1-1|TRBV5-1
TGCGCCAGCAGCTTAAATCACGGGAACACTGAAGCTTTCTTT
CASSLNHGNTEAFF
>NA|NA|TRBJ2-1|TRBV3-1/TRBV3-2
TGTGCCAGCAGCCAAGTCCATTCGGGGTCTAGGGTAGGACTGAACAATGAGCAGTTCTTC
CASSQVHSGSRVGLNNEQFF
>TRBD2|NA|TRBJ2-7|TRBV18
TGTGCCAGCTCGTCCTCTAGCGGGAACTACGAGCAGTACTTC
CASSSSSGNYEQYF
>NA|NA|TRBJ2-1|TRBV20-1
TGCAGTGCTAGGCCAGTTTATGAGCAGTTCTTC
CSARPVYEQFF
>NA|NA|TRBJ2-1|TRBV14
TGTGCCAGCAGCCAGAGGGGGAGCGATCGGGTTTATGAGCAGTTCTTC
CASSQRGSDRVYEQFF
>TRBD1|NA|TRBJ2-3|TRBV30
TGTGCCTGGAGTGTAGTGACAGGGGAGGCAGATACGCAGTATTTT
CAWSVVTGEADTQYF
>NA|NA|TRBJ2-2|TRBV6-1
TGTGCCAGCAATCTTGGGGGCGCGACCGGGGAGCTGTTTTTT
CASNLGGATGELFF
>NA|NA|TRBJ1-1|TRBV6-2/TRBV6-3
TGTGCCAGCAGTTACAACAGTCAGACCTTGAACACTGAAGCTTTCTTT
CASSYNSQTLNTEAFF
>NA|NA|TRBJ2-7|TRBV24-1
TGTGCCATCCCTAGGGGGTTTGAGCCCTACGAGCAGTACTTC
CAIPRGFEPYEQYF
>TRBD1|NA|TRBJ2-7|TRBV28
TGTGCCAGCAGCCCGAGACAGGGGGCTGTCGAGCAGTACTTC
CASSPRQGAVEQYF
>TRBD1|NA|TRBJ1-1|TRBV10-3
TGTGCCATCAGTGGGACAGGGAGTCCGGGTGAAGCTTTCTTT
CAISGTGSPGEAFF